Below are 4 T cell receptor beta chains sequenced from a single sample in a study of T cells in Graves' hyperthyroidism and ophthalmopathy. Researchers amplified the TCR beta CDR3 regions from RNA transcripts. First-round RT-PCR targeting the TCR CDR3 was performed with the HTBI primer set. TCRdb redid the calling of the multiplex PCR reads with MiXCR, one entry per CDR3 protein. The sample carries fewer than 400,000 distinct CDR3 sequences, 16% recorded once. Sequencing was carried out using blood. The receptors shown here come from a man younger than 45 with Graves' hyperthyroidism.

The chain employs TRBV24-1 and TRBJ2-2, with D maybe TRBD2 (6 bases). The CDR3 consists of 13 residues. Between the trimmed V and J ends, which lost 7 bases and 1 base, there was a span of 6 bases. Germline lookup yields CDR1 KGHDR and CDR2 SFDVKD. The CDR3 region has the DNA TGTGCCACCAGAGCGGGGAACACCGGGGAGCTGTTTTTT. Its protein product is CATRAGNTGELFF.

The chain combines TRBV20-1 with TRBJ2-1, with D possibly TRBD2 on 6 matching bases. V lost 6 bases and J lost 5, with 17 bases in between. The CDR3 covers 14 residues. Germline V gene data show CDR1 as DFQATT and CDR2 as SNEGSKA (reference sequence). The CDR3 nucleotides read TGCAGTGCGCCTACCGGGACTGCCAACAATGAGCAGTTCTTC. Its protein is CSAPTGTANNEQFF.

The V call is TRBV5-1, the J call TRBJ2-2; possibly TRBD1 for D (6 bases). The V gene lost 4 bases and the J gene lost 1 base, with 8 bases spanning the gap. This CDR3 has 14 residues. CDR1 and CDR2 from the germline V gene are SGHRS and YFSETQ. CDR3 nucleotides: TGCGCCAGCAGCGCACAGGGGAACACCGGGGAGCTGTTTTTT. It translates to CASSAQGNTGELFF.

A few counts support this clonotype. CDR3 loop: CASSVGFGSNQPQHF. In nucleotides, the CDR3 is TGTGCCAGCAGCGTGGGTTTCGGGAGCAATCAGCCCCAGCATTTT. This chain connects TRBV9 to TRBJ1-5, with D uncertain. Germline CDR1 is SGDLS and CDR2 is YYNGEE. This CDR3 is 15 amino acids long. Trimming took 2 bases from V and 1 from J, leaving 10 bases between them. Full variable domain (rest looked up from reference TRBV9 and TRBJ1-5): DSGVTQTPKHLITATGQRVTLRCSPRSGDLSVYWYQQSLDQGLQFLIQYYNGEERAKGNILERFSAQQFPDLHSELNLSSLELGDSALYFCASSVGFGSNQPQHFGDGTRLSIL.